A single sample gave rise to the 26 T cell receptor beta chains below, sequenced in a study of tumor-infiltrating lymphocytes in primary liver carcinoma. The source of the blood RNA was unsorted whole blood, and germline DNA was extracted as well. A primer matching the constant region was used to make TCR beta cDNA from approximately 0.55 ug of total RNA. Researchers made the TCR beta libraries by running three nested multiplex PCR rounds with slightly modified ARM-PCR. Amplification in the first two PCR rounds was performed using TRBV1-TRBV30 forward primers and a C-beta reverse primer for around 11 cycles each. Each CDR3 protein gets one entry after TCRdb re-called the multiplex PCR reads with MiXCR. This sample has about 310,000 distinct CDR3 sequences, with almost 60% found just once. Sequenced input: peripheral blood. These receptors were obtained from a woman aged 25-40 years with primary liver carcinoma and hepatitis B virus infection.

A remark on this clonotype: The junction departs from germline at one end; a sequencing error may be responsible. CDR3 DNA: TGTGCCGGCCGGGGGTGGGACACAAACACTGGGGAGCTGTTTTTT. As protein: CAGRGWDTNTGELFF. The chain links TRBV12-3 or TRBV12-4 to TRBJ2-2; either TRBD1 or TRBD2 may supply D (6 bases each). The CDR3 is made up of 15 amino acids.

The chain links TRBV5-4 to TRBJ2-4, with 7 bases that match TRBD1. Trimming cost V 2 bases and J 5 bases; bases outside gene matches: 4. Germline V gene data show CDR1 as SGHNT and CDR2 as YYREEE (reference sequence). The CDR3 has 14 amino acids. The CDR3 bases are TGTGCCAGCAGCTTCGGCCAGGGGGAAAACATTCAGTACTTC. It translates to CASSFGQGENIQYF.

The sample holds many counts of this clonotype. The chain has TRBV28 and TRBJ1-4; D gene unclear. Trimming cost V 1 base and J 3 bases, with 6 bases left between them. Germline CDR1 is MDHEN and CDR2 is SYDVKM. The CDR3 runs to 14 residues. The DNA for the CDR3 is TGTGCCAGCAGTTTATTCACAGCTAATGAAAAACTGTTTTTT. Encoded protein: CASSLFTANEKLFF. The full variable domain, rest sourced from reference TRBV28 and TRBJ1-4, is DVKVTQSSRYLVKRTGEKVFLECVQDMDHENMFWYRQDPGLGLRLIYFSYDVKMKEKGDIPEGYSVSREKKERFSLILESASTNQTSMYLCASSLFTANEKLFFGSGTQLSVL.

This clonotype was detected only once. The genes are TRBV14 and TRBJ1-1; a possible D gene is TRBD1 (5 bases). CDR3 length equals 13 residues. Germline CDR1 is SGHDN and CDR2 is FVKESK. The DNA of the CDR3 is TGTGTCAGTCGGGGGGGAGGAGTAACTGAAGCTTTCTTT. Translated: CVSRGGGVTEAFF.

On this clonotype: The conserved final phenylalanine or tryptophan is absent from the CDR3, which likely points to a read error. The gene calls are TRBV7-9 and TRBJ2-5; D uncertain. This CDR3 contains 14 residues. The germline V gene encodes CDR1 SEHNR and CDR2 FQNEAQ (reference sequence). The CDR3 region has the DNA TGTGTCAGCAGCTTAGGACCTGGGCCAGAGACCCAGTACCTC. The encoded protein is CVSSLGPGPETQYL.

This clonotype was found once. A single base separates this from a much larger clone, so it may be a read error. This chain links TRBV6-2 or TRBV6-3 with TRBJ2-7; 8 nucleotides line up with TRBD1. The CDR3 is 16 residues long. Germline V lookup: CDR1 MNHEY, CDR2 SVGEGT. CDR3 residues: CVSTFTPGTGDYEQYF. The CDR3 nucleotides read TGTGTCAGCACCTTTACTCCTGGGACAGGAGACTACGAGCAGTACTTC.

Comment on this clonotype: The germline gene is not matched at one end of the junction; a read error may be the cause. The CDR3 DNA reads TGTGCCAGCAGTGATTCAGGGATGGATGGCTACGAGCAGTACTTT. It encodes CASSDSGMDGYEQYF. This chain links TRBV6-5 with TRBJ2-7, with D possibly matching TRBD1 (5 bases). CDR1 is MNHEY, CDR2 SVGAGI, per germline. The CDR3 contains 15 residues.

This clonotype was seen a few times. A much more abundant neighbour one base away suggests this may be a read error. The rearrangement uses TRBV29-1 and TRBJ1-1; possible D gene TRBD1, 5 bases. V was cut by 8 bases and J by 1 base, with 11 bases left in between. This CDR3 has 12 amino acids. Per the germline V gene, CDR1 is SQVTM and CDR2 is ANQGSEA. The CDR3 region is CSSHGGNTEAFF. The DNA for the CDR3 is TGCAGCTCCCACGGGGGGAACACTGAAGCTTTCTTT.

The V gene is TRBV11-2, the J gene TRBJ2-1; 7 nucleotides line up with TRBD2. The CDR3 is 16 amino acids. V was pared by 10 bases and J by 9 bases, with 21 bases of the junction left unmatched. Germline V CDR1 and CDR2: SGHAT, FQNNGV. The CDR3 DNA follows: TGTGCCACCACCCTCCCCGGGACTAACGGGAGAGGTGAGCAGTTCTTC. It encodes CATTLPGTNGRGEQFF.

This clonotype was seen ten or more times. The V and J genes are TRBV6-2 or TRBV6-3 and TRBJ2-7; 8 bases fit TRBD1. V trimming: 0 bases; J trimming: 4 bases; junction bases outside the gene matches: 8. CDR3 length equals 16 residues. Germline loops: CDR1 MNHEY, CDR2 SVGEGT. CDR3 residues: CASSYSTNRGNYEQYF. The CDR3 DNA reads TGTGCCAGCAGTTACTCGACAAACAGGGGGAATTACGAGCAGTACTTC.

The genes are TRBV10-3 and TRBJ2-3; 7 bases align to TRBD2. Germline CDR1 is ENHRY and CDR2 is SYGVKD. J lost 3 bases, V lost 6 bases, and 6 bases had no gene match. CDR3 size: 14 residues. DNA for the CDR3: TGTGCCATCAGGGGGGAGGGCCAAACAGATACGCAGTATTTT. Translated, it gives CAIRGEGQTDTQYF.

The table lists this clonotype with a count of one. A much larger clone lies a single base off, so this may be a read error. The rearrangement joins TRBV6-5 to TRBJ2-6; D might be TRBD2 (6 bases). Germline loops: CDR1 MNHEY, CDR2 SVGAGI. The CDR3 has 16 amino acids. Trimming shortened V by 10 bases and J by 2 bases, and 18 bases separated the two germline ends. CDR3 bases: TGTGCCACCTTCCGACACGGCGGGGCTGGGGCCAACGTCCTGACTTTC. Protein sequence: CATFRHGGAGANVLTF.

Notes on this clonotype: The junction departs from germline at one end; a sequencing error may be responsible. In DNA, the CDR3 is TGTGCCGGCAGTTATACCGAGCTGCTGTATTTT. Its protein is CAGSYTELLYF. The rearrangement uses TRBV6-6 and TRBJ2-3; D remains unclear. CDR1 and CDR2 from the germline V gene are MNHNY and SVGAGI (reference sequence). The CDR3 contains 11 residues.

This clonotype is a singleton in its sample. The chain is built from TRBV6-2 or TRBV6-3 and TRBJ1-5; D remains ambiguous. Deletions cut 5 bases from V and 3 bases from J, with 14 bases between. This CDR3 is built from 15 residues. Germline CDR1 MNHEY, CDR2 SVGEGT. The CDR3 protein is CASSPGPNPNQPQHF. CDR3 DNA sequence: TGTGCCAGCAGTCCGGGCCCAAACCCCAATCAGCCCCAGCATTTT.

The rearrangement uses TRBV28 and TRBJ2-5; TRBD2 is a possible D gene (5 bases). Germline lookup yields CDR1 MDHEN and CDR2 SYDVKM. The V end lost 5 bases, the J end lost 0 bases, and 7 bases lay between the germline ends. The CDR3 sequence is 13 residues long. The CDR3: CASSLGNQETQYF. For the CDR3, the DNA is TGTGCCAGCAGTCTCGGGAACCAAGAGACCCAGTACTTC.

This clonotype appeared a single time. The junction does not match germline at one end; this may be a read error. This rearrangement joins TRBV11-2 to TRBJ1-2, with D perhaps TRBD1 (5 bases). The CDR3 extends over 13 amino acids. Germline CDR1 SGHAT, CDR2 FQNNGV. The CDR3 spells CASSPARATGCTF. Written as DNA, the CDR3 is TGTGCCAGCAGCCCAGCCAGGGCCACAGGCTGCACCTTC.

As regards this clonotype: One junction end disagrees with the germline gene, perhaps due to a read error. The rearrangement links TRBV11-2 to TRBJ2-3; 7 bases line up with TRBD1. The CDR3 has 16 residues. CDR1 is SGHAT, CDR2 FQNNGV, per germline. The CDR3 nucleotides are TGTGCCAGCAGCTTATCTAGGAAGTGGGGGACAGATGCGCAGTATTTT. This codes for CASSLSRKWGTDAQYF.

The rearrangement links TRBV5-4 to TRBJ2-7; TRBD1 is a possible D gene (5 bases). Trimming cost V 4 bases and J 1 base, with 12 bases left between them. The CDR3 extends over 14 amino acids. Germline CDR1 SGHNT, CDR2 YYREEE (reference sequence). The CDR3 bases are TGTGCCAGCAGCGAAAGGGGTACGTCCTACGAGCAGTACTTC. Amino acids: CASSERGTSYEQYF.

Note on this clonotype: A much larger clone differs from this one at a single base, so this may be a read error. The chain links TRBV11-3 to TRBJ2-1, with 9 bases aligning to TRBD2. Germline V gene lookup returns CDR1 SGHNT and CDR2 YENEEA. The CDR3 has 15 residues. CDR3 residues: CASESSGLAHNEQIF. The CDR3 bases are TGTGCCAGCGAATCCTCGGGACTAGCCCACAATGAGCAGATCTTC.

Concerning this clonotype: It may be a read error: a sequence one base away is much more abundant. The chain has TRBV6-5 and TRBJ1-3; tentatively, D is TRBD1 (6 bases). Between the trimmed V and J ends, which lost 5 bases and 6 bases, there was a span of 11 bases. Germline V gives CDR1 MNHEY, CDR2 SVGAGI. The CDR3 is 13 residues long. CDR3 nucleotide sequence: TGTGCCAGCAGTCCGGGACAAACAAACACCATATATTTT. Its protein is CASSPGQTNTIYF.

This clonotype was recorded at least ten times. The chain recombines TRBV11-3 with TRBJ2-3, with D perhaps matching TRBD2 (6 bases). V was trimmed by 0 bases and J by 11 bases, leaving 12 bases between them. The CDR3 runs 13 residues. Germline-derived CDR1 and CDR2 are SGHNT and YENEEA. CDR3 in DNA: TGTGCCAGCAGCTTAGATCTACTGGGGGGGCAGTATTTT. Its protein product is CASSLDLLGGQYF.

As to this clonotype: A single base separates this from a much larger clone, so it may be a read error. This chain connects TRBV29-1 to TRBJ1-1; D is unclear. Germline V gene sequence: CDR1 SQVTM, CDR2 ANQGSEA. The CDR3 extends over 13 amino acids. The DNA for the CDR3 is TGCAGCGTTGAACCTCACCCGAACACTGAAGCTGTCTTT. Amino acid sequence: CSVEPHPNTEAVF.

CDR3 amino acids: CAIPNRLGGPQHF. In nucleotides, the CDR3 is TGTGCCATCCCAAACAGGTTAGGAGGGCCCCAGCATTTT. The gene calls are TRBV10-3 and TRBJ1-5; possibly TRBD1 for D (5 bases). The CDR3 covers 13 residues. V was trimmed by 8 bases and J by 9 bases, leaving 17 bases between them. The germline V gene encodes CDR1 ENHRY and CDR2 SYGVKD.

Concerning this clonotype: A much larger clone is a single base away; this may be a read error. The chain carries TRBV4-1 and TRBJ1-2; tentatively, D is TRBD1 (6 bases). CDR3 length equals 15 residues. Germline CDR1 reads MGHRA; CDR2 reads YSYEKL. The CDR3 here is CASSQVGGNNYVYTF. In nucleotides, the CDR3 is TGCGCCAGCAGCCAAGTAGGGGGTAATAACTATGTCTACACCTTC.

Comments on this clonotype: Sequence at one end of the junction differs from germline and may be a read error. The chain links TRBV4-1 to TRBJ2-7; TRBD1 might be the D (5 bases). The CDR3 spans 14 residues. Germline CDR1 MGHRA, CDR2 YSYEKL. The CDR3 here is CANSQGDSGYEQYF. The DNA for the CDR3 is TGCGCCAACAGCCAAGGAGACAGTGGTTACGAGCAGTACTTC.

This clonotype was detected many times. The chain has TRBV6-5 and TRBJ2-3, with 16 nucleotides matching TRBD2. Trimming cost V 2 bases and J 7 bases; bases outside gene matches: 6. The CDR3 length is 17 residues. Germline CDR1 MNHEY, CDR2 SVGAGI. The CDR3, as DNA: TGTGCCAGCAGTTACACGGGACTAGCGGGAGGGCCGAATACGCAGTATTTT. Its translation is CASSYTGLAGGPNTQYF.